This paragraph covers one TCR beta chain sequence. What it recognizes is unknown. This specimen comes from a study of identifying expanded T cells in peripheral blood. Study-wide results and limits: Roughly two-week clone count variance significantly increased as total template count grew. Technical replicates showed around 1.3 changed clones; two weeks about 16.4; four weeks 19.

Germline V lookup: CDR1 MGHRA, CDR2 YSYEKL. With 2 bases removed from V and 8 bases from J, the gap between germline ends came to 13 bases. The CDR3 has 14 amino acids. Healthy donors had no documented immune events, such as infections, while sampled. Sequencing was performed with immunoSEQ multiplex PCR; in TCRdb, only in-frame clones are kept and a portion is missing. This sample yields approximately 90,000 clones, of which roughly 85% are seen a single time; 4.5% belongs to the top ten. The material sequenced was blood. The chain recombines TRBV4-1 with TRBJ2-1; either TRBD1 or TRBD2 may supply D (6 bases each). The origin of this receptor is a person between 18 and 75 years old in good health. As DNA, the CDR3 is TGCGCCAGCAGCCAACCAAAGAGGGGGGATGAGCAGTTCTTC. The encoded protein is CASSQPKRGDEQFF.